These T cell receptor beta chains were read from a single sample in a study of cytomegalovirus exposure and HLA in healthy donors. Only in-frame clones appear in the TCRdb table, and some are missing; sequencing was by immunoSEQ multiplex PCR. The data contain over 45,000 clones, over 75% of them seen just once; the ten biggest clones take up 2% to 2.5%. The sample consisted of PBMCs. Source of these receptors: a boy younger than 18 in good health and CMV-seropositive. Both conserved end residues are trimmed from each CDR3.

V	J	CDR3
TRBV7-9	TRBJ1-2	ASSPPDRGDGYT
TRBV5-8	TRBJ2-7	ASSLYLEQY
TRBV21-1	TRBJ1-1	ASSVQTGVNTEAF
TRBV5-4	TRBJ2-5	ASSSEQGAQGETQY
TRBV14	TRBJ2-1	ASSHPAGFSSYNEQF
TRBV6-5	TRBJ1-5	ASSPEFGNQPQH
TRBV29-1	TRBJ1-3	SVESGFSGNTIY
TRBV5-6	TRBJ1-1	ASSFITNTEAF
TRBV5-6	TRBJ2-3	ASSLQLAGGDTQY
TRBV5-1	TRBJ1-1	ASSLAGDRGEAF
TRBV11-2	TRBJ2-2	ASSFPWRGRGTGELF
TRBV7-9	TRBJ2-7	SSSRDTGFHNEQY
TRBV2	TRBJ2-1	ASSREKGYNEQF
TRBV27	TRBJ1-5	ASSPGQVSYNQPQH
TRBV11-2	TRBJ2-3	ASSWAQGATDTQY
TRBV14	TRBJ1-5	ASSHTNRYSNQPQH
TRBV27	TRBJ2-6	ASSPWTGGFSGANVLT
TRBV27	TRBJ1-5	ASSLVQGSQPQH
TRBV7-9	TRBJ1-2	ASSEEGQIYGYT
TRBV5-1	TRBJ1-3	ASSLGQGFEFDTIY
TRBV5-1	TRBJ2-1	ASSSTTGYYNEQF
TRBV11-1	TRBJ2-5	ASSSGTSGGGQETQY
TRBV10-1	TRBJ2-1	ASSESRGGAREQF
TRBV7-9	TRBJ2-5	ASSLMEETQY
TRBV6-6	TRBJ1-1	ASSYSPAGKGTEAF
TRBV9	TRBJ2-2	ASKPGLGTGELF
TRBV7-3	TRBJ2-1	ASSRAGGNRIRRNYNEQF
TRBV29-1	TRBJ2-1	SVAGWTGGMEQF
TRBV6-5	TRBJ1-3	ASRLDAAVRDTIY
TRBV6-1	TRBJ2-3	ASSERRLSTDTQY
TRBV11-2	TRBJ2-7	ASRAGTYEQY
TRBV6-6	TRBJ1-5	ASTKPGQGFNQPQH
TRBV5-4	TRBJ2-7	ASSLVESVYEQY
TRBV27	TRBJ1-4	ASRLNLLSEKLF
TRBV6-1	TRBJ1-4	ASRLRSFNEKLF